Following are 29 T cell receptor beta chains from one sample sequenced in a study of blood T cell repertoires in COVID-19. The assay was immunoSEQ multiplex PCR, and TCRdb's table has in-frame clones only and misses some. The sample records 150,000 to 200,000 clones, approximately 87% being singletons. The sample comprised peripheral blood. Receptors were obtained from a woman aged 18-29 years who had recovered from COVID-19.

This rearrangement joins TRBV3-1 (or the pseudogene TRBV3-2) to TRBJ2-5; possibly TRBD1 for D (6 bases). The germline V gene encodes CDR1 LGHDT and CDR2 YNNKEL (reference sequence). The CDR3 is made up of 14 amino acids. With 2 bases removed from V and 5 bases from J, the gap between germline ends came to 12 bases. The CDR3 sequence: CASSQQGLGETQYF. The DNA for the CDR3 is TGTGCCAGCAGCCAACAGGGGCTAGGGGAGACCCAGTACTTC.

The sample holds a few counts of this clone. The genes are TRBV7-9 and TRBJ2-5, with D perhaps TRBD1 (6 bases). Germline loops: CDR1 SEHNR, CDR2 FQNEAQ (reference sequence). Trimming took off 5 bases at V and 3 bases at J, with 7 bases between the two ends. The CDR3 runs to 12 residues. CDR3 sequence (DNA): TGTGCCAGCAGCCGGACAGAAGAGACCCAGTACTTC. Its translation: CASSRTEETQYF. Complete variable domain (other parts from reference TRBV7-9 and TRBJ2-5): DTGVSQNPRHKITKRGQNVTFRCDPISEHNRLYWYRQTLGQGPEFLTYFQNEAQLEKSRLLSDRFSAERPKGSFSTLEIQRTEQGDSAMYLCASSRTEETQYFGPGTRLLVL.

The chain has TRBV7-9 and TRBJ2-5; TRBD2 matches at 8 bases. Trimming cost V 5 bases and J 2 bases; bases outside gene matches: 4. This CDR3 is built from 14 residues. Looked up from germline, CDR1 is SEHNR and CDR2 is FQNEAQ (reference sequence). The CDR3 loop reads CASSPSGGQETQYF. CDR3 nucleotides: TGTGCCAGCAGCCCGAGCGGGGGACAAGAGACCCAGTACTTC.

V is TRBV19 and J is TRBJ2-2; 11 nucleotides agree with TRBD1. Germline trimming cut 5 bases from V and 6 bases from J; bases unmatched to any gene: 11. From germline, CDR1 is LNHDA and CDR2 SQIVND (reference sequence). The CDR3 is made up of 17 amino acids. CDR3 sequence: CASSPRAPGQGAGELFF. In DNA form, the CDR3 reads TGTGCCAGTAGTCCGAGAGCACCGGGACAGGGGGCCGGGGAGCTGTTTTTT.

This clone was detected a few times. The rearrangement joins TRBV7-9 to TRBJ2-2; the match to TRBD1 covers 9 bases. The V gene's germline CDR1 is SEHNR and CDR2 FQNEAQ (reference sequence). The CDR3 has 14 amino acids. With 8 bases clipped from V and 9 bases from J, the junction kept 10 bases outside the gene matches. The DNA of the CDR3 is TGTGCCAGCGGCCGGACAGGGGAGAACTGGGAGCTGTTTTTT. It codes for CASGRTGENWELFF.

The V and J genes are TRBV18 and TRBJ1-2; D is perhaps TRBD1 (5 bases). This CDR3 has 13 amino acids. Germline V gene data show CDR1 as KGHSH and CDR2 as LQKENI. V lost 2 bases, J lost 2 bases, and 6 bases lay in between. The CDR3 DNA follows: TGTGCCAGCTCACCAGGGGCCAACTATGGCTACACCTTC. Translated: CASSPGANYGYTF.

V usage is TRBV20-1 and J usage is TRBJ2-3; a possible D gene is TRBD2 (5 bases). The ends were cut back, 6 bases at V and 6 bases at J, with 10 bases in the middle. CDR3 size: 11 residues. Germline V gene data show CDR1 as DFQATT and CDR2 as SNEGSKA (reference sequence). The CDR3 region is CSAGPGDTQYF. DNA for the CDR3: TGCAGTGCCGGGCCGGGGGATACGCAGTATTTT.

The chain links TRBV25-1 to TRBJ2-5; the D gene is possibly TRBD2 (6 bases). This CDR3 is built from 15 residues. The V and J ends lost 1 base and 6 bases respectively, with 15 bases between them. CDR1 is MGHDK and CDR2 is SYGVNS in the germline V gene. For the CDR3, the DNA is TGTGCCAGCAGTGAATTGGGTGGAGGGAGCAAGACCCAGTACTTC. Translated, it gives CASSELGGGSKTQYF.

The rearrangement links TRBV18 to TRBJ2-1; 15 nucleotides match TRBD2. The trim removed 3 bases at V and 10 bases at J, leaving 7 bases unmatched. The CDR3 consists of 16 residues. Germline V CDR1 and CDR2: KGHSH, LQKENI. CDR3 coding DNA: TGTGCCAGCTCACCGCTTCGGACTAGCGGGAGGGAAGAGCAGTTCTTC. This sequence encodes CASSPLRTSGREEQFF.

The chain carries TRBV24-1 and TRBJ2-1; TRBD2 matches 7 bases. V dropped 4 bases and J dropped 6; count of bases not matched to a gene: 11. The CDR3 runs to 16 residues. Germline assignment: CDR1 KGHDR and CDR2 SFDVKD. The CDR3 DNA reads TGTGCCACCAGTGAGAGGACTAGACTTAGCCCCAATGAGCAGTTCTTC. It translates to CATSERTRLSPNEQFF.

The chain has TRBV19 and TRBJ2-3; D unresolved. Per germline, CDR1 LNHDA and CDR2 SQIVND (reference sequence). The CDR3 is 14 amino acids. V lost 3 bases and J lost 2, with 9 bases in between. CDR3 in amino acids: CASSIGSPTDTQYF. The CDR3 nucleotides read TGTGCCAGTAGTATCGGGTCACCCACAGATACGCAGTATTTT.

This chain links TRBV7-2 with TRBJ2-7; tentatively, D is TRBD2 (5 bases). Looked up from germline, CDR1 is SGHTA and CDR2 is FQGNSA. This CDR3 has 15 residues. V lost 1 base and J lost 0, with 10 bases in between. CDR3 in DNA: TGTGCCAGCAGCTTAGGAGGGTTGGTCTCCTACGAGCAGTACTTC. Encoded protein: CASSLGGLVSYEQYF.

The chain is built from TRBV4-1 and TRBJ2-2; 12 bases map to TRBD2. Losses at the gene ends were 8 bases for V and 0 bases for J; bases not matched to a gene: 7. This CDR3 is built from 17 residues. The germline CDR1 and CDR2 sequences are MGHRA and YSYEKL. The CDR3 spells CASARTSGGPNTGELFF. DNA for the CDR3: TGCGCCAGCGCCCGCACTAGCGGGGGGCCGAACACCGGGGAGCTGTTTTTT.

The chain uses TRBV5-8 and TRBJ1-3; tentative D call: TRBD1 (6 bases). Trimming took 4 bases from V and 3 from J, leaving 14 bases between them. The CDR3 covers 15 residues. Germline V lookup: CDR1 SGHTS, CDR2 YDEGEE. The DNA of the CDR3 is TGTGCCAGCAGCCCGCAGGGGTTGGGTGGAAACACCATATATTTT. It is translated as CASSPQGLGGNTIYF.

V is TRBV12-3 or TRBV12-4 and J is TRBJ2-5, with a weak D call TRBD2 (5 bases). V lost 6 bases and J lost 3, with 11 bases in between. This CDR3 region has 13 residues. This chain's CDR3 is CASRPTIEETQYF. The CDR3 bases are TGTGCCAGCAGACCGACTATCGAAGAGACCCAGTACTTC.

This clone was found once. The chain employs TRBV4-1 and TRBJ2-6; possible D gene TRBD1, 6 bases. The V gene lost 4 bases and the J gene lost 0 bases, with 13 bases spanning the gap. CDR1 and CDR2 from the germline V gene are MGHRA and YSYEKL. There are 17 residues in the CDR3. The CDR3 is CASSPGTNFSGANVLTF. CDR3 nucleotide sequence: TGCGCCAGCAGCCCCGGGACAAACTTCTCTGGGGCCAACGTCCTGACTTTC.

The chain joins TRBV7-2 to TRBJ2-3; TRBD2 matches 8 bases. V shed 0 bases and J 6 bases; nucleotides not matched to a gene: 14. This CDR3 comprises 18 residues. Germline V lookup: CDR1 SGHTA, CDR2 FQGNSA. CDR3 amino acids: CASSLAWGSAGGADTQYF. The CDR3 bases are TGTGCCAGCAGCTTAGCGTGGGGATCGGCGGGGGGCGCGGATACGCAGTATTTT.

This chain joins TRBV27 and TRBJ2-7, with D possibly matching TRBD2 (5 bases). V was trimmed by 9 bases and J by 6 bases, leaving 24 bases between them. The length of the CDR3 is 15 residues. Per the germline V gene, CDR1 is MNHEY and CDR2 is SMNVEV (reference sequence). The CDR3 DNA reads as TGTGCCAGAAGTGGCACCCGGGGAAGCTACGGCGAGCAGTACGTC. Its translation is CARSGTRGSYGEQYV.

The chain joins TRBV24-1 to TRBJ2-3, with 7 bases lining up with TRBD1. Germline values: CDR1 KGHDR, CDR2 SFDVKD. J gave up 1 base and V 3 bases, and 3 bases lay outside the gene matches. The CDR3 extends over 15 amino acids. The CDR3 sequence: CATSDQGVGTDTQYF. The CDR3 nucleotides are TGTGCCACCAGTGATCAGGGGGTGGGCACAGATACGCAGTATTTT.

The rearrangement uses TRBV4-3 and TRBJ2-5, with 15 bases that match TRBD2. Germline V gene sequence: CDR1 LGHNA, CDR2 YSLEER. CDR3 size: 15 residues. The junction had 1 base not matched to a gene; V was cut back by 4 bases and J by 4 bases. This chain's CDR3 is CASSRGLAGGETQYF. Here the CDR3 DNA reads TGCGCCAGCAGCCGGGGACTAGCGGGAGGAGAGACCCAGTACTTC.

Here the CDR3 reads CASSPGGWVYGTEAFF. CDR3 in DNA: TGTGCCAGTAGTCCGGGAGGATGGGTTTACGGCACTGAAGCTTTCTTT. The chain combines TRBV19 with TRBJ1-1; no definite D call. Trimming removed 5 bases at V and 4 bases at J, with 20 bases between. The CDR3 extends over 16 amino acids. Germline assignment: CDR1 LNHDA and CDR2 SQIVND (reference sequence). Using reference TRBV19 and TRBJ1-1 for the parts outside the CDR3, the full variable domain is DGGITQSPKYLFRKEGQNVTLSCEQNLNHDAMYWYRQDPGQGLRLIYYSQIVNDFQKGDIAEGYSVSREKKESFPLTVTSAQKNPTAFYLCASSPGGWVYGTEAFFGQGTRLTVV.

The rearrangement links TRBV5-6 to TRBJ1-1; a possible D gene is TRBD1 (5 bases). This CDR3 has 14 amino acids. Germline-derived CDR1 and CDR2 are SGHDT and YYEEEE. Deletions cut 7 bases from V and 2 bases from J, with 15 bases between. This CDR3 reads CASFPQGGNTEAFF. DNA of the CDR3: TGTGCCAGCTTCCCCCAGGGAGGAAACACTGAAGCTTTCTTT.

The V and J genes are TRBV9 and TRBJ2-2, with D possibly being TRBD1 (5 bases). V lost 2 bases to trimming and J lost 4 bases, with 12 bases between them. CDR1 is SGDLS, CDR2 YYNGEE, per germline. The CDR3 runs 15 residues. The CDR3 here is CASSVTGSPTGELFF. CDR3 DNA: TGTGCCAGCAGCGTCACAGGTTCTCCCACCGGGGAGCTGTTTTTT.

This chain uses TRBV21-1 with TRBJ2-5; the table's TRBD2 call for D was not verified on the DNA. TRBV21-1 is termed a pseudogene. This CDR3 contains 18 residues. For the CDR3, the DNA is TGTGCCAGCAGCAAAGAAGGTCGGGCTAGCGGGACCCAAGAGACCCAGTACTTC. Translated, it gives CASSKEGRASGTQETQYF.

The V gene is TRBV7-2, the J gene TRBJ1-2; 7 positions match TRBD1. Looked up from germline, CDR1 is SGHTA and CDR2 is FQGNSA. This CDR3 region has 13 residues. V shed 4 bases and J 5 bases; nucleotides not matched to a gene: 4. This CDR3 is CASSYDRDYGYTF. CDR3 DNA sequence: TGTGCCAGCAGCTACGACAGGGATTATGGCTACACCTTC.

The chain couples TRBV5-4 to TRBJ1-5; perhaps TRBD1 as D (6 bases). The CDR3 extends over 15 amino acids. The germline CDR1 and CDR2 sequences are SGHNT and YYREEE (reference sequence). The V and J ends lost 0 bases and 1 base respectively, with 8 bases between them. The CDR3 DNA reads as TGTGCCAGCAGCTTGGACAGGGCCAGCAATCAGCCCCAGCATTTT. This gives the protein CASSLDRASNQPQHF.

V is TRBV5-6 and J is TRBJ2-4; 9 nucleotides align to TRBD1. In germline, CDR1 is SGHDT, CDR2 YYEEEE. This CDR3 has 13 residues. Trimming cost V 6 bases and J 9 bases; bases outside gene matches: 7. In DNA form, the CDR3 reads TGTGCCAGCATGGGACAGGGATTGGGCATTCAGTACTTC. Translating it yields CASMGQGLGIQYF. Combining the CDR3 with reference TRBV5-6 and TRBJ2-4 gives the whole variable domain DAGVTQSPTHLIKTRGQQVTLRCSPKSGHDTVSWYQQALGQGPQFIFQYYEEEERQRGNFPDRFSGHQFPNYSSELNVNALLLGDSALYLCASMGQGLGIQYFGAGTRLSVL.

The J gene is TRBJ2-3, the V gene TRBV4-1, with TRBD2 identical over 7 bases. This CDR3 has 15 amino acids. Trimming removed 4 bases from V and 2 bases from J; junction bases left unmatched: 6. The germline V gene encodes CDR1 MGHRA and CDR2 YSYEKL. CDR3 sequence (DNA): TGCGCCAGCAGCCGAAGAAGCGGGGACACAGATACGCAGTATTTT. Translating gives CASSRRSGDTDTQYF.

This chain joins TRBV7-3 and TRBJ1-2; 12 bases map to TRBD1. The length of the CDR3 is 17 residues. In germline, CDR1 is SGHTA, CDR2 FQGTGA. With V trimmed by 1 base and J by 0 bases, 3 bases remained unmatched. CDR3 sequence: CASSLRDRGQTNYGYTF. CDR3 bases: TGTGCCAGCAGCTTAAGGGACAGGGGGCAAACTAACTATGGCTACACCTTC.